This TCR beta chain was obtained from a study of blood T cell repertoires in COVID-19. The overall study: Specimens from acute and convalescent COVID-19 originated in the United States, Italy and Spain. T cells, B-cell-depleted T cells, or PBMCs supplied cDNA or gDNA.

Original data processing: Nucleated cell number was recorded as an estimate derived from reference gene primer amplification. Sequencing was performed with immunoSEQ multiplex PCR; in TCRdb, only in-frame clones are kept and a portion is missing. V and J calls and clone size are given by that table; D and trimming were obtained from the DNA. The sample carries approximately 200,000 clones, roughly 80% recorded once. This CDR3 is built from 17 residues. J lost 2 bases, V lost 2 bases, and 8 bases had no gene match. Germline V lookup: CDR1 LNHNV, CDR2 YYDKDF (reference sequence). J is TRBJ1-4 and V is TRBV15; 7 positions match TRBD1. Sample: peripheral blood. The receptor comes from a woman aged 50 to 60 with acute or convalescent COVID-19. Here the CDR3 reads CATSRLFTGVTNEKLFF. In nucleotides, the CDR3 is TGTGCCACCAGCAGACTTTTCACAGGGGTGACTAATGAAAAACTGTTTTTT.